Below are 27 T cell receptor beta chains sequenced from a single sample in a study of T cell responses to AZD1222 COVID-19 vaccine. The table came from immunoSEQ multiplex PCR; TCRdb's copy has only in-frame clones and leaves some out. Here the sample spans 98,000 or so clones, almost 90% being singletons. Source: peripheral blood, taken 28 days after the second AZD1222 dose. These TCRs come from an adult who received the AZD1222 COVID-19 vaccine.

The CDR3: CASSLSRQGGYGYTF. CDR3 nucleotide sequence: TGTGCCAGCAGTTTATCCAGACAGGGAGGCTATGGCTACACCTTC. The J gene is TRBJ1-2, the V gene TRBV28; 7 nucleotides match TRBD1. This CDR3 is built from 15 residues. Germline lookup yields CDR1 MDHEN and CDR2 SYDVKM. The trim removed 1 base at V and 4 bases at J, leaving 6 bases unmatched.

This sequence joins TRBV9 and TRBJ1-4; D remains unclear. The V gene lost 4 bases and the J gene lost 0 bases, with 16 bases spanning the gap. The CDR3 has 17 amino acids. Germline-derived CDR1 and CDR2 are SGDLS and YYNGEE. The CDR3 loop is CASSPNLKFATNEKLFF. The CDR3 DNA reads as TGTGCCAGCAGCCCTAATTTGAAATTTGCAACTAATGAAAAACTGTTTTTT. Using reference TRBV9 and TRBJ1-4 for the parts outside the CDR3, the full variable domain is DSGVTQTPKHLITATGQRVTLRCSPRSGDLSVYWYQQSLDQGLQFLIQYYNGEERAKGNILERFSAQQFPDLHSELNLSSLELGDSALYFCASSPNLKFATNEKLFFGSGTQLSVL.

The chain couples TRBV5-4 to TRBJ1-2; 7 bases are a match to TRBD1. This CDR3 comprises 15 residues. The V gene end was trimmed by 4 bases and the J gene end by 4 bases; junction bases not matched to a gene: 10. Germline lookup yields CDR1 SGHNT and CDR2 YYREEE (reference sequence). The CDR3 DNA reads TGTGCCAGCAGCCCTCGGACAGGAGATTCCTATGGCTACACCTTC. As protein: CASSPRTGDSYGYTF.

The rearrangement links TRBV10-1 to TRBJ1-2, with D hard to call. V shed 3 bases and J shed 3 bases, with 8 bases lying between them. The CDR3 is 13 residues long. In germline, CDR1 is WNHNN, CDR2 SYGVQD (reference sequence). The CDR3 sequence: CASSEYRDYGYTF. The CDR3 DNA sequence: TGCGCCAGCAGTGAATACCGGGACTATGGCTACACCTTC.

The chain has TRBV2 and TRBJ2-7; tentative D call: TRBD1 (5 bases). V gave up 8 bases and J gave up 1 base, with 9 bases separating them. The CDR3 contains 12 residues. The germline gives CDR1 SNHLY, CDR2 FYNNEI. The DNA for the CDR3 is TGTGCCAGCGAGTACAGGTCCTACGAGCAGTACTTC. Its translation: CASEYRSYEQYF.

The V call is TRBV2, the J call TRBJ2-7, with 7 bases identical to TRBD2. The CDR3 loop spans 13 amino acids. CDR1 and CDR2 (germline): SNHLY, FYNNEI. The V and J ends lost 8 bases and 0 bases, in that order; junction bases with no gene match: 4. CDR3 protein: CASGLAVSYEQYF. The DNA for the CDR3 is TGTGCCAGCGGGCTAGCGGTCTCCTACGAGCAGTACTTC.

This clone was recorded once. This rearrangement joins TRBV11-3 to TRBJ1-1; D gene ambiguous. Germline values: CDR1 SGHNT, CDR2 YENEEA. The CDR3 contains 13 residues. The ends were cut back, 3 bases at V and 1 base at J, with 6 bases in the middle. The CDR3 loop is CASSFSTNTEAFF. The CDR3 coding sequence is TGTGCCAGCAGCTTTAGTACGAACACTGAAGCTTTCTTT.

In its sample, this clone was seen a few times. The rearrangement joins TRBV11-2 to TRBJ2-7; D is perhaps TRBD1 or TRBD2 (5 bases each). The ends were cut back, 0 bases at V and 6 bases at J, with 21 bases in the middle. Per the germline V gene, CDR1 is SGHAT and CDR2 is FQNNGV. The CDR3 runs 17 residues. The CDR3 coding sequence is TGTGCCAGCAGCTTAGACCGGACGGGGACCGGAGGAGGCGAGCAGTACTTC. It codes for CASSLDRTGTGGGEQYF.

CDR3 bases: TGTGCCAGCAGCCAAGATCGGGGTTTTAACTATGGCTACACCTTC. Translated: CASSQDRGFNYGYTF. The rearrangement links TRBV3-1 (or the pseudogene TRBV3-2) to TRBJ1-2; no firm D call. CDR3 length: 15 residues. Trimming took 0 bases from V and 1 from J, leaving 9 bases between them. Germline V CDR1 and CDR2: LGHDT, YNNKEL (reference sequence).

This clone appeared once. This chain connects TRBV30 to TRBJ2-1; 10 bases match TRBD2. Germline CDR1 reads GTSNPN; CDR2 reads SVGIG (reference sequence). The V and J ends lost 3 bases and 6 bases, in that order; junction bases with no gene match: 5. The CDR3 is made up of 14 amino acids. The CDR3 region has the DNA TGTGCCTGGAGAGACACTAGCGGGACCAATGAGCAGTTCTTC. It specifies CAWRDTSGTNEQFF.

The chain recombines TRBV19 with TRBJ2-1, with 12 bases that match TRBD2. The CDR3 is made up of 17 amino acids. Germline values: CDR1 LNHDA, CDR2 SQIVND (reference sequence). V lost 8 bases and J lost 6; bases outside the gene matches: 14. CDR3 sequence reads: CASHTQRLAGVGNEQFF. The CDR3 region has the DNA TGTGCCAGTCACACCCAACGACTAGCGGGAGTGGGCAATGAGCAGTTCTTC. Variable domain in full (rest from reference TRBV19 and TRBJ2-1): DGGITQSPKYLFRKEGQNVTLSCEQNLNHDAMYWYRQDPGQGLRLIYYSQIVNDFQKGDIAEGYSVSREKKESFPLTVTSAQKNPTAFYLCASHTQRLAGVGNEQFFGPGTRLTVL.

The chain uses TRBV28 and TRBJ2-7, with D possibly TRBD2 on 6 matching bases. V lost 1 base, J lost 0 bases, and 10 bases lay in between. Germline CDR1 MDHEN, CDR2 SYDVKM. The CDR3 is made up of 15 amino acids. DNA for the CDR3: TGTGCCAGCAGTTTATTGGGCGGGAACTCCTACGAGCAGTACTTC. It codes for CASSLLGGNSYEQYF.

The chain couples TRBV11-2 to TRBJ2-7, with 13 positions matching TRBD2. The junction had 17 bases not matched to a gene; V was cut back by 0 bases and J by 6 bases. The CDR3 consists of 20 residues. From germline, CDR1 is SGHAT and CDR2 FQNNGV. CDR3 nucleotides: TGTGCCAGCAGCTTAGACGAGGGGCCACCCGGACTAGCGGGAGTCTTCGAGCAGTACTTC. Its translation is CASSLDEGPPGLAGVFEQYF.

This chain joins TRBV5-1 and TRBJ1-1; D unresolved. CDR1 and CDR2 (germline): SGHRS, YFSETQ. The CDR3 is 11 residues long. The ends were cut back, 5 bases at V and 8 bases at J, with 10 bases in the middle. The DNA for the CDR3 is TGCGCCAGCAGTAAACCTGGGGAAGCTTTCTTT. Translation gives CASSKPGEAFF.

V is TRBV12-3 or TRBV12-4 and J is TRBJ2-7; no definite D call. This CDR3 comprises 13 residues. Trimming left V 4 bases short and J 0 bases short, with 7 bases between. The CDR3 region is CASSSITSYEQYF. CDR3 DNA sequence: TGTGCCAGCAGTTCTATTACCTCCTACGAGCAGTACTTC.

This rearrangement joins TRBV18 to TRBJ1-1; TRBD1 aligns across 9 bases. V trimming: 6 bases; J trimming: 0 bases; junction bases outside the gene matches: 8. Germline lookup yields CDR1 KGHSH and CDR2 LQKENI. This CDR3 spans 16 amino acids. CDR3 bases: TGTGCCAGCTCCCCAGGACAGGGGTACATGAACACTGAAGCTTTCTTT. It yields the protein CASSPGQGYMNTEAFF. Full variable domain (rest looked up from reference TRBV18 and TRBJ1-1): NAGVMQNPRHLVRRRGQEARLRCSPMKGHSHVYWYRQLPEEGLKFMVYLQKENIIDESGMPKERFSAEFPKEGPSILRIQQVVRGDSAAYFCASSPGQGYMNTEAFFGQGTRLTVV.

The chain employs TRBV7-2 and TRBJ1-1; 8 nucleotides match TRBD1. Germline V gene data show CDR1 as SGHTA and CDR2 as FQGNSA. The CDR3 has 14 residues. Trimming took 5 bases from V and 4 from J; bases not matched to a gene: 6. The CDR3 DNA reads TGTGCCAGCAGCCGCCGACAGGGGACCACTGAAGCTTTCTTT. Residues: CASSRRQGTTEAFF.

The V gene is TRBV3-1 (or the pseudogene TRBV3-2), the J gene TRBJ1-3, with D unresolved. CDR3 length: 13 amino acids. Germline V gene lookup returns CDR1 LGHDT and CDR2 YNNKEL (reference sequence). Trimming removed 3 bases at V and 4 bases at J, with 7 bases between. The CDR3 region is CASSHSQGNTIYF. CDR3 sequence (DNA): TGTGCCAGCAGCCACTCGCAGGGAAACACCATATATTTT.

The chain couples TRBV6-2 or TRBV6-3 to TRBJ2-1, with TRBD1 matching 8 bases. V dropped 6 bases and J dropped 4; count of bases not matched to a gene: 11. Germline assignment: CDR1 MNHEY and CDR2 SVGEGT. This CDR3 region has 16 residues. The CDR3 DNA follows: TGTGCCAGCAGCCCTGATTCAGGACAGGGATACAATGAGCAGTTCTTC. Translated, it gives CASSPDSGQGYNEQFF.

CDR3 amino acids: CSVETGSTYEQYF. The CDR3 nucleotides are TGCAGCGTTGAGACAGGGTCCACCTACGAGCAGTACTTC. The chain joins TRBV29-1 to TRBJ2-7; 7 bases fit TRBD1. CDR1 and CDR2 from the germline V gene are SQVTM and ANQGSEA. V trimming: 3 bases; J trimming: 2 bases; junction bases outside the gene matches: 4. The CDR3 runs 13 residues.

CDR3 region: CASQASLGSSYEQYF. Written as DNA, the CDR3 is TGTGCCAGCCAGGCCTCGTTGGGGAGCTCCTACGAGCAGTACTTC. This rearrangement joins TRBV27 to TRBJ2-7, with D possibly TRBD2 on 5 matching bases. The V and J ends lost 8 bases and 0 bases respectively, with 17 bases between them. The germline gives CDR1 MNHEY, CDR2 SMNVEV (reference sequence). The CDR3 length is 15 residues.

Remarks on this clone: With a much larger clone just one base away, this may be a read error. The sample contains more than one DNA sequence encoding this CDR3. The chain combines TRBV6-5 with TRBJ1-2, with TRBD1 matching 11 bases. Losses at the gene ends were 2 bases for V and 4 bases for J; bases not matched to a gene: 6. CDR3 length equals 16 residues. In germline, CDR1 is MNHEY, CDR2 SVGAGI. The chain's CDR3 is CASSYTRTGGGYGYTF. In DNA, the CDR3 is TGTGCCAGCAGTTACACGAGGACAGGGGGCGGCTATGGCTACACCTTC.

This chain uses TRBV25-1 with TRBJ1-2; TRBD1 matches 9 bases. Germline CDR1 is MGHDK and CDR2 is SYGVNS. The length of the CDR3 is 15 residues. With V trimmed by 3 bases and J by 8 bases, 10 bases remained unmatched. CDR3 coding DNA: TGTGCCAGCAGTGACGCCTCACAGGGGGCGAGGGGCTACACCTTC. This sequence encodes CASSDASQGARGYTF.

J is TRBJ1-4 and V is TRBV27, with 9 bases fitting TRBD1. Germline lookup yields CDR1 MNHEY and CDR2 SMNVEV (reference sequence). V was pared by 5 bases and J by 8 bases, with 6 bases of the junction left unmatched. CDR3 size: 14 residues. CDR3 DNA: TGTGCCAGCAGTATTCGACAGGGGGGGGAAAAACTGTTTTTT. It translates to CASSIRQGGEKLFF.

The chain carries TRBV6-2 or TRBV6-3 and TRBJ1-6, with D unclear. Per the germline V gene, CDR1 is MNHEY and CDR2 is SVGEGT. The CDR3 is made up of 17 amino acids. Between the trimmed V and J ends, which lost 2 bases and 11 bases, there was a span of 22 bases. CDR3: CASSYPLSGYKPPPLHF. CDR3 DNA sequence: TGTGCCAGCAGTTACCCCCTTTCTGGATATAAACCTCCACCCCTCCACTTT.

The chain joins TRBV6-6 to TRBJ2-1; D might be TRBD1 (11 bases). Trimming took 5 bases from V and 7 from J, leaving 27 bases between them. The CDR3 length is 18 residues. Looked up from germline, CDR1 is MNHNY and CDR2 is SVGAGI (reference sequence). The CDR3 sequence is CASSLGTGGSSGRNEQFF. In nucleotides, the CDR3 is TGTGCCAGCAGTCTTGGGACAGGGGGGTCTAGCGGGAGAAATGAGCAGTTCTTC.

The chain carries TRBV7-9 and TRBJ2-7, with unresolved D. The V end was cut by 3 bases, the J end by 0 bases, with 15 bases between. The CDR3 loop spans 16 amino acids. Germline values: CDR1 SEHNR, CDR2 FQNEAQ (reference sequence). The CDR3 here is CASSFFTSRDSYEQYF. The CDR3 DNA sequence: TGTGCCAGCAGCTTTTTCACCAGCAGAGACTCCTACGAGCAGTACTTC.